The rows below give T cell receptor beta chains drawn from one sample of a study of identifying expanded T cells in peripheral blood. TCRdb's table, derived via immunoSEQ multiplex PCR, lists solely in-frame clones and lacks some. Of some 65,000 clones detected, about 83% appear once; the ten largest clones hold about 19%. Material for sequencing was blood. The receptor set was obtained from a person aged 18 to 75 in good health. Each CDR3 is given with its conserved first and last residue. The D gene is left open where the match is weak. Clone sizes are given selectively: once, few, many, or a class where the clone is expanded.

clone size: .
D gene: .
J gene: TRBJ1-2
V gene: TRBV14
CDR3 protein: CASSQEWGRTYGYTF
CDR3 DNA: TGTGCCAGCAGCCAAGAGTGGGGGCGTACCTATGGCTACACCTTC

clone size: .
D gene: TRBD2
J gene: TRBJ2-4
V gene: TRBV7-6
CDR3 protein: CASSPLSGTSGGLAKNIQYF
CDR3 DNA: TGTGCCAGCAGCCCACTATCCGGGACTAGCGGGGGCCTAGCCAAAAACATTCAGTACTTC

clone size: .
D gene: .
J gene: TRBJ2-1
V gene: TRBV2
CDR3 protein: CASFPRVSYNEQFF
CDR3 DNA: TGTGCCAGCTTTCCCCGGGTCTCCTACAATGAGCAGTTCTTC

clone size: .
D gene: .
J gene: TRBJ2-2
V gene: TRBV9
CDR3 protein: CASSVALYTGELFF
CDR3 DNA: TGTGCCAGCAGCGTGGCTCTTTACACCGGGGAGCTGTTTTTT

clone size: .
D gene: TRBD1
J gene: TRBJ1-2
V gene: TRBV11-2
CDR3 protein: CASSLEQGAEGYTF
CDR3 DNA: TGTGCCAGCAGCTTGGAACAGGGGGCGGAAGGCTACACCTTC

clone size: .
D gene: .
J gene: TRBJ2-7
V gene: TRBV9
CDR3 protein: CASSTILLPGAYEQYF
CDR3 DNA: TGTGCCAGCAGCACCATACTACTACCGGGGGCGTACGAGCAGTACTTC

clone size: .
D gene: TRBD1
J gene: TRBJ1-5
V gene: TRBV7-2
CDR3 protein: CASSEGQGHNQPQHF
CDR3 DNA: TGTGCCAGCAGCGAGGGACAGGGGCACAATCAGCCCCAGCATTTT

clone size: .
D gene: .
J gene: TRBJ2-7
V gene: TRBV6-1
CDR3 protein: CASSAVLDGAYEQYF
CDR3 DNA: TGTGCCAGCAGTGCTGTTTTGGACGGAGCCTACGAGCAGTACTTC

clone size: .
D gene: .
J gene: TRBJ1-2
V gene: TRBV18
CDR3 protein: CASSPFPGYGYTF
CDR3 DNA: TGTGCCAGCTCGCCTTTTCCGGGCTATGGCTACACCTTC

clone size: .
D gene: .
J gene: TRBJ1-1
V gene: TRBV5-5
CDR3 protein: CASSITGTTEAFF
CDR3 DNA: TGTGCCAGCAGCATAACAGGGACGACTGAAGCTTTCTTT

clone size: few
D gene: .
J gene: TRBJ1-1
V gene: TRBV7-9
CDR3 protein: CASSLARGEAFF
CDR3 DNA: TGTGCCAGCAGCTTAGCTAGAGGTGAAGCTTTCTTT

clone size: .
D gene: .
J gene: TRBJ1-3
V gene: TRBV6-1
CDR3 protein: CASTRGAGNTIYF
CDR3 DNA: TGTGCCAGCACCCGGGGCGCTGGAAACACCATATATTTT

clone size: .
D gene: .
J gene: TRBJ2-2
V gene: TRBV27
CDR3 protein: CASSPGTVNTGELFF
CDR3 DNA: TGTGCCAGCAGTCCGGGGACGGTGAACACCGGGGAGCTGTTTTTT

clone size: few
D gene: .
J gene: TRBJ1-4
V gene: TRBV7-2
CDR3 protein: CASSLGSIGVEKLFF
CDR3 DNA: TGTGCCAGCAGCTTAGGCAGTATAGGCGTTGAAAAACTGTTTTTT

clone size: .
D gene: .
J gene: TRBJ2-1
V gene: TRBV30
CDR3 protein: CAWSLSSYNEQFF
CDR3 DNA: TGTGCCTGGAGTTTAAGCTCCTACAATGAGCAGTTCTTC

clone size: .
D gene: .
J gene: TRBJ2-5
V gene: TRBV11-2
CDR3 protein: CASSLGQGLETQYF
CDR3 DNA: TGTGCCAGCAGCTTAGGCCAGGGCTTGGAGACCCAGTACTTC

clone size: once
D gene: .
J gene: TRBJ1-6
V gene: TRBV7-2
CDR3 protein: CASSLEGDGSPLHF
CDR3 DNA: TGTGCCAGCAGCTTAGAAGGGGACGGTTCACCCCTCCACTTT

clone size: .
D gene: TRBD2
J gene: TRBJ2-1
V gene: TRBV6-1
CDR3 protein: CASRLSGRRFDEQFF
CDR3 DNA: TGTGCCAGCAGGCTAAGCGGGAGAAGATTCGATGAGCAGTTCTTC

clone size: .
D gene: TRBD1
J gene: TRBJ1-1
V gene: TRBV14
CDR3 protein: CASSGRTGGGTEAFF
CDR3 DNA: TGTGCCAGCAGCGGAAGGACAGGGGGAGGTACTGAAGCTTTCTTT

clone size: .
D gene: .
J gene: TRBJ2-1
V gene: TRBV12-5
CDR3 protein: CASGLVGPTHEQFF
CDR3 DNA: TGTGCTAGTGGTTTGGTTGGGCCTACCCATGAGCAGTTCTTC

clone size: .
D gene: .
J gene: TRBJ2-5
V gene: TRBV9
CDR3 protein: CASSRSTTAIQETQYF
CDR3 DNA: TGTGCCAGCAGCCGTAGTACTACCGCCATCCAAGAGACCCAGTACTTC

clone size: .
D gene: TRBD1
J gene: TRBJ2-5
V gene: TRBV5-6
CDR3 protein: CASSLTRQGFLFQYF
CDR3 DNA: TGTGCCAGCAGCCTGACGCGACAGGGGTTTCTTTTCCAGTACTTC

clone size: .
D gene: .
J gene: TRBJ2-5
V gene: TRBV6-1
CDR3 protein: CASSDYLRETQYF
CDR3 DNA: TGTGCCAGCAGTGATTACCTAAGGGAGACCCAGTACTTC

clone size: .
D gene: .
J gene: TRBJ1-2
V gene: TRBV19
CDR3 protein: CASSTTDNYGYTF
CDR3 DNA: TGTGCCAGTAGTACGACAGATAACTATGGCTACACCTTC

clone size: .
D gene: .
J gene: TRBJ1-4
V gene: TRBV27
CDR3 protein: CASAVWSGEKLFF
CDR3 DNA: TGTGCCAGCGCCGTTTGGTCGGGTGAAAAACTGTTTTTT

clone size: .
D gene: TRBD1
J gene: TRBJ2-5
V gene: TRBV19
CDR3 protein: CASSYRGSETQYF
CDR3 DNA: TGTGCCAGTAGTTACAGGGGTTCGGAGACCCAGTACTTC

clone size: .
D gene: .
J gene: TRBJ2-3
V gene: TRBV5-6
CDR3 protein: CASSFVDTQYF
CDR3 DNA: TGTGCCAGCAGCTTTGTTGATACGCAGTATTTT

clone size: .
D gene: .
J gene: TRBJ1-1
V gene: TRBV5-1
CDR3 protein: CASSLSVGQNTEAFF
CDR3 DNA: TGCGCCAGCAGCCTGTCAGTGGGTCAGAACACTGAAGCTTTCTTT

clone size: .
D gene: .
J gene: TRBJ2-7
V gene: TRBV7-2
CDR3 protein: CASRQIDREAYEQYF
CDR3 DNA: TGTGCCAGCAGACAAATTGACAGGGAGGCCTACGAGCAGTACTTC

clone size: .
D gene: .
J gene: TRBJ1-6
V gene: TRBV6-4
CDR3 protein: CASSDSAELNSPLHF
CDR3 DNA: TGTGCCAGCAGTGACTCGGCAGAGCTTAATTCACCCCTCCACTTT

clone size: .
D gene: .
J gene: TRBJ1-5
V gene: TRBV2
CDR3 protein: CASSDSLRNQPQHF
CDR3 DNA: TGTGCCAGCAGTGACTCGTTACGGAATCAGCCCCAGCATTTT

clone size: once
D gene: TRBD1
J gene: TRBJ1-1
V gene: TRBV6-5
CDR3 protein: CASSYRGDSQNEAFF
CDR3 DNA: TGTGCCAGCAGTTACAGGGGGGACAGTCAGAATGAAGCTTTCTTT

clone size: .
D gene: .
J gene: TRBJ2-7
V gene: TRBV14
CDR3 protein: CASSRAGRAYEQYF
CDR3 DNA: TGTGCCAGCAGCCGGGCGGGAAGAGCCTACGAACAGTACTTC

clone size: .
D gene: TRBD1
J gene: TRBJ2-3
V gene: TRBV28
CDR3 protein: CASTGQGARGTNTQYF
CDR3 DNA: TGTGCCAGCACGGGACAGGGGGCGAGAGGAACAAATACGCAGTATTTT

clone size: .
D gene: .
J gene: TRBJ2-1
V gene: TRBV7-9
CDR3 protein: CASSQTPGEQFF
CDR3 DNA: TGTGCCAGCAGTCAAACCCCCGGTGAGCAGTTCTTC

clone size: .
D gene: TRBD1
J gene: TRBJ1-1
V gene: TRBV2
CDR3 protein: CASRRQGASTEAFF
CDR3 DNA: TGTGCCAGCAGACGGCAGGGGGCAAGCACTGAAGCTTTCTTT

clone size: few
D gene: TRBD2
J gene: TRBJ2-1
V gene: TRBV25-1
CDR3 protein: CASSEPSGRGNEQFF
CDR3 DNA: TGTGCCAGCAGTGAACCTAGCGGGAGGGGTAATGAGCAGTTCTTC

clone size: .
D gene: TRBD2
J gene: TRBJ2-1
V gene: TRBV6-6
CDR3 protein: CASSVSGTSATNEQFF
CDR3 DNA: TGTGCCAGCAGTGTTTCCGGGACTAGTGCTACAAATGAGCAGTTCTTC

clone size: .
D gene: .
J gene: TRBJ1-1
V gene: TRBV6-5
CDR3 protein: CASSQQGSNTEAFF
CDR3 DNA: TGTGCCAGCAGTCAACAGGGATCGAACACTGAAGCTTTCTTT

clone size: .
D gene: TRBD1
J gene: TRBJ1-4
V gene: TRBV9
CDR3 protein: CASSVGTGGNEKLFF
CDR3 DNA: TGTGCCAGCAGCGTAGGTACAGGGGGAAATGAAAAACTGTTTTTT

clone size: .
D gene: .
J gene: TRBJ1-5
V gene: TRBV10-3
CDR3 protein: CAISEGEGTIGQPQHF
CDR3 DNA: TGTGCCATCAGTGAAGGGGAGGGGACAATCGGTCAGCCCCAGCATTTT

clone size: .
D gene: .
J gene: TRBJ2-1
V gene: TRBV14
CDR3 protein: CASSQDRLRGFGMGEQFF
CDR3 DNA: TGTGCCAGCAGCCAAGATAGGCTGCGGGGTTTTGGCATGGGTGAGCAGTTCTTC

clone size: .
D gene: TRBD1
J gene: TRBJ1-5
V gene: TRBV2
CDR3 protein: CASGTDINQPQHF
CDR3 DNA: TGTGCCAGCGGGACAGACATCAATCAGCCCCAGCATTTT

clone size: .
D gene: .
J gene: TRBJ2-1
V gene: TRBV29-1
CDR3 protein: CSVAAGAYNEQFF
CDR3 DNA: TGCAGCGTTGCGGCGGGGGCCTATAATGAGCAGTTCTTC

clone size: .
D gene: .
J gene: TRBJ2-1
V gene: TRBV4-3
CDR3 protein: CASSQGFEPWNEQFF
CDR3 DNA: TGCGCCAGCAGCCAGGGATTCGAACCCTGGAATGAGCAGTTCTTC

clone size: .
D gene: .
J gene: TRBJ1-1
V gene: TRBV2
CDR3 protein: CASQTSRYTEAFF
CDR3 DNA: TGTGCCAGCCAAACGTCCAGGTACACTGAAGCTTTCTTT

clone size: .
D gene: .
J gene: TRBJ1-1
V gene: TRBV5-1
CDR3 protein: CASSLDIHYTEAFF
CDR3 DNA: TGCGCCAGCAGCTTGGACATACACTACACTGAAGCTTTCTTT

clone size: .
D gene: .
J gene: TRBJ2-2
V gene: TRBV6-6
CDR3 protein: CASSSESGELFF
CDR3 DNA: TGTGCCAGCAGTTCCGAATCCGGGGAGCTGTTTTTT

clone size: .
D gene: TRBD2
J gene: TRBJ2-5
V gene: TRBV2
CDR3 protein: CASSQGRGGAFQTQYF
CDR3 DNA: TGTGCCAGCAGTCAGGGGCGCGGGGGGGCCTTCCAGACCCAGTACTTC

clone size: .
D gene: TRBD1
J gene: TRBJ1-2
V gene: TRBV11-2
CDR3 protein: CASSNHRGKGGYTF
CDR3 DNA: TGTGCCAGCAGCAACCACAGGGGAAAGGGGGGCTACACCTTC

clone size: .
D gene: .
J gene: TRBJ2-3
V gene: TRBV30
CDR3 protein: CALESGGTDTQYF
CDR3 DNA: TGTGCACTGGAGTCGGGGGGCACAGATACGCAGTATTTT

clone size: .
D gene: .
J gene: TRBJ2-5
V gene: TRBV2
CDR3 protein: CASSGETQYF
CDR3 DNA: TGTGCCAGCAGTGGGGAGACCCAGTACTTC

clone size: once
D gene: TRBD2
J gene: TRBJ2-7
V gene: TRBV5-6
CDR3 protein: CASSMGLAPTYEQYF
CDR3 DNA: TGTGCCAGCAGCATGGGACTAGCGCCAACCTACGAGCAGTACTTC

clone size: .
D gene: TRBD2
J gene: TRBJ2-2
V gene: TRBV7-9
CDR3 protein: CASSGRVAGYTGELFF
CDR3 DNA: TGTGCCAGCAGCGGGAGGGTAGCGGGCTACACCGGGGAGCTGTTTTTT

clone size: few
D gene: .
J gene: TRBJ2-7
V gene: TRBV6-1
CDR3 protein: CAISWDGVEQYF
CDR3 DNA: TGTGCCATCAGTTGGGACGGCGTCGAGCAGTACTTC

clone size: .
D gene: TRBD2
J gene: TRBJ2-1
V gene: TRBV6-5
CDR3 protein: CASSYLAGGGNEQFF
CDR3 DNA: TGTGCCAGCAGTTACTTAGCGGGGGGGGGAAATGAGCAGTTCTTC

clone size: .
D gene: .
J gene: TRBJ2-2
V gene: TRBV5-1
CDR3 protein: CASSGYTGELFF
CDR3 DNA: TGCGCCAGCAGCGGATACACCGGGGAGCTGTTTTTT

clone size: once
D gene: .
J gene: TRBJ2-3
V gene: TRBV13
CDR3 protein: CASSPLAGSTDTQYF
CDR3 DNA: TGTGCCAGCAGCCCTCTCGCGGGGAGCACAGATACGCAGTATTTT

clone size: .
D gene: .
J gene: TRBJ2-2
V gene: TRBV5-4
CDR3 protein: CASSFWQGSGELFF
CDR3 DNA: TGTGCCAGCAGCTTTTGGCAGGGGTCCGGGGAGCTGTTTTTT